The 27 T cell receptor beta chains in this list originate from one sample, sequenced in a study of cytomegalovirus exposure and HLA in healthy donors. 60 Vbeta and 13 Jbeta primers were used in PCR. TCRdb's copy holds only in-frame clones and misses some; the assay was immunoSEQ multiplex PCR. The sample includes 90,000 to 150,000 clones, roughly 80% of them seen just once. Sequencing was performed on PBMCs. The receptors were gathered from a female donor in good health and CMV-seronegative.

V and J are TRBV9 and TRBJ1-1; D remains unclear. The germline V gene encodes CDR1 SGDLS and CDR2 YYNGEE. The length of the CDR3 is 15 residues. Trimming shortened V by 0 bases and J by 2 bases, and 11 bases separated the two germline ends. The CDR3 spells CASSVGTDHNTEAFF. The CDR3 DNA sequence: TGTGCCAGCAGCGTAGGAACAGACCACAACACTGAAGCTTTCTTT.

This chain uses TRBV14 with TRBJ1-1; 9 bases are shared with TRBD1. CDR3 length equals 14 residues. Germline lookup yields CDR1 SGHDN and CDR2 FVKESK. V shed 4 bases, J shed 9 bases, and the junction held 9 bases outside the gene matches. The CDR3 DNA is TGTGCCAGCAGCCCAATAAACGGACAGGGGCAAGCTTTCTTT. It translates to CASSPINGQGQAFF.

The V call is TRBV6-1, the J call TRBJ1-4, with unresolved D. The CDR3 spans 13 residues. Germline V lookup: CDR1 MNHNS, CDR2 SASEGT. Trimming removed 6 bases from V and 5 bases from J, with 10 bases in between. This chain's CDR3 is CASREGANEKLFF. CDR3 bases: TGTGCCAGCAGGGAGGGCGCCAATGAAAAACTGTTTTTT.

This chain uses TRBV25-1 with TRBJ2-2; a possible D gene is TRBD2 (6 bases). V lost 6 bases to trimming and J lost 3 bases, with 11 bases between them. Germline CDR1 is MGHDK and CDR2 is SYGVNS. CDR3 length equals 14 residues. CDR3 nucleotides: TGTGCCAGCAGGGGGGGAGCGGACACCGGGGAGCTGTTTTTT. Translated: CASRGGADTGELFF.

The CDR3 sequence: CASSFYSNQPQHF. The CDR3 DNA is TGTGCCAGCAGCTTTTATAGCAATCAGCCCCAGCATTTT. The gene calls are TRBV7-2 and TRBJ1-5; no reliable D call. Germline V gene sequence: CDR1 SGHTA, CDR2 FQGNSA. The germline V and J ends were trimmed by 3 bases and 0 bases, with 3 bases remaining between them. The CDR3 runs 13 residues.

The V gene is TRBV6-1, the J gene TRBJ2-1; perhaps TRBD1 as D (5 bases). Germline CDR1 MNHNS, CDR2 SASEGT. Trimming shortened V by 7 bases and J by 9 bases, and 16 bases separated the two germline ends. CDR3 size: 13 residues. As DNA, the CDR3 is TGTGCCAGCAAAACTCCAGGGTACGGTGAGCAGTTCTTC. This sequence encodes CASKTPGYGEQFF.

CDR3 residues: CASGGQGLDGYTF. DNA of the CDR3: TGTGCCAGCGGAGGCCAGGGACTTGACGGCTACACCTTC. The chain is built from TRBV2 and TRBJ1-2; D is perhaps TRBD1 (5 bases). The germline V gene encodes CDR1 SNHLY and CDR2 FYNNEI. V lost 8 bases, J lost 8 bases, and 18 bases lay in between. This CDR3 region has 13 residues.

V usage is TRBV5-1 and J usage is TRBJ1-2, with D maybe TRBD1 (5 bases). CDR1 and CDR2 from the germline V gene are SGHRS and YFSETQ. CDR3 length: 16 amino acids. Deletions cut 5 bases from V and 4 bases from J, with 21 bases between. The CDR3 DNA follows: TGCGCCAGCAGTTCCGACAGACCTATAGAGTCCTATGGCTACACCTTC. This sequence encodes CASSSDRPIESYGYTF.

This chain joins TRBV29-1 and TRBJ2-5; D not certain. CDR3 length: 11 amino acids. Germline V lookup: CDR1 SQVTM, CDR2 ANQGSEA. Trimming removed 2 bases from V and 3 bases from J, with 4 bases in between. DNA for the CDR3: TGCAGCGTTGAACAGGAAGAGACCCAGTACTTC. Translated: CSVEQEETQYF.

In regard to this clone: This sample also contains other DNA sequences that code for the same CDR3. The V call is TRBV6-5, the J call TRBJ2-7, with 8 bases matching TRBD1. CDR1 and CDR2 from the germline V gene are MNHEY and SVGAGI. The CDR3 runs to 15 residues. V trimming: 0 bases; J trimming: 4 bases; junction bases outside the gene matches: 5. DNA of the CDR3: TGTGCCAGCAGTTACTCTGGGACAGGCTCTTACGAGCAGTACTTC. Encoded protein: CASSYSGTGSYEQYF.

V gene TRBV29-1 combines with J gene TRBJ1-2, with 7 bases lining up with TRBD1. V shed 5 bases, J shed 6 bases, and the junction held 9 bases outside the gene matches. This CDR3 contains 13 residues. Germline V gives CDR1 SQVTM, CDR2 ANQGSEA. CDR3 region: CSVYQGEGNGYTF. The CDR3 DNA reads as TGCAGCGTTTATCAGGGGGAAGGGAATGGCTACACCTTC.

The rearrangement uses TRBV20-1 and TRBJ1-2; D remains ambiguous. V gave up 4 bases and J gave up 4 bases, with 7 bases separating them. This CDR3 has 11 residues. Per germline, CDR1 DFQATT and CDR2 SNEGSKA (reference sequence). The DNA of the CDR3 is TGCAGTGCTACAGAAGCCTATGGCTACACCTTC. Its protein is CSATEAYGYTF.

This clone was seen once. The gene calls are TRBV5-4 and TRBJ2-3, with a weak D call TRBD1 (6 bases). The germline V gene encodes CDR1 SGHNT and CDR2 YYREEE (reference sequence). Between the trimmed V and J ends, which lost 3 bases and 5 bases, there was a span of 13 bases. The CDR3 is 14 residues long. The CDR3 here is CASSSRGRKDTQYF. CDR3 nucleotides: TGTGCCAGCAGCTCCAGGGGCCGGAAAGATACGCAGTATTTT. Full variable domain (remainder filled in from reference TRBV5-4 and TRBJ2-3): ETGVTQSPTHLIKTRGQQVTLRCSSQSGHNTVSWYQQALGQGPQFIFQYYREEENGRGNFPPRFSGLQFPNYSSELNVNALELDDSALYLCASSSRGRKDTQYFGPGTRLTVL.

The chain couples TRBV11-2 to TRBJ2-7; 8 nucleotides match TRBD1. V gave up 0 bases and J gave up 7 bases; unmatched junction bases: 5. The CDR3 has 14 residues. CDR1 is SGHAT and CDR2 is FQNNGV in the germline V gene. CDR3 DNA sequence: TGTGCCAGCAGCTTAGAGCATCAGGGGGCGGAGCAGTACTTC. It encodes CASSLEHQGAEQYF.

This chain connects TRBV5-1 to TRBJ2-3, with D possibly TRBD2 on 6 matching bases. Trimming removed 7 bases from V and 2 bases from J, with 17 bases in between. The CDR3 contains 15 residues. CDR1 SGHRS and CDR2 YFSETQ come from the germline V gene. CDR3 in DNA: TGCGCCAGCCGCATGGGGTGGGGGGACACAGATACGCAGTATTTT. Translated, it gives CASRMGWGDTDTQYF. Combining the CDR3 with reference TRBV5-1 and TRBJ2-3 gives the whole variable domain KAGVTQTPRYLIKTRGQQVTLSCSPISGHRSVSWYQQTPGQGLQFLFEYFSETQRNKGNFPGRFSGRQFSNSRSEMNVSTLELGDSALYLCASRMGWGDTDTQYFGPGTRLTVL.

The rearrangement joins TRBV7-2 to TRBJ2-2; D is undetermined. This CDR3 has 14 residues. V lost 1 base, J lost 10 bases, and 13 bases lay in between. Germline values: CDR1 SGHTA, CDR2 FQGNSA. The CDR3 DNA reads TGTGCCAGCAGCTTAGGTCCCGGGTTGCAGGAGCTGTTTTTT. Translating gives CASSLGPGLQELFF.

The chain recombines TRBV29-1 with TRBJ2-1, with D perhaps TRBD2 (5 bases). The CDR3 covers 12 residues. The V gene's germline CDR1 is SQVTM and CDR2 ANQGSEA. V was shortened by 8 bases and J by 7 bases, with 15 bases between the two germline ends. CDR3 protein: CSSKEDLNEQFF. The CDR3 nucleotides read TGCAGCTCGAAGGAGGACCTTAATGAGCAGTTCTTC.

The V call is TRBV9, the J call TRBJ1-3; D is undetermined. Trimming removed 7 bases from V and 7 bases from J, with 6 bases in between. The CDR3 has 10 amino acids. Germline V gives CDR1 SGDLS, CDR2 YYNGEE. CDR3 amino acids: CASAGNTIYF. CDR3 DNA sequence: TGTGCCAGCGCGGGGAACACCATATATTTT.

V is TRBV6-4 and J is TRBJ1-2, with 7 positions matching TRBD1. The J segment lost 2 bases and the V segment lost 5 bases, leaving 5 bases of the junction unmatched. The CDR3 contains 14 residues. Germline V gene lookup returns CDR1 MRHNA and CDR2 SNTAGT. The CDR3 here is CASSPTGQNYGYTF. CDR3 in DNA: TGTGCCAGCAGTCCGACGGGACAGAACTATGGCTACACCTTC.

The gene calls are TRBV10-3 and TRBJ1-2; weak D call: TRBD1 (5 bases). The CDR3 is 14 amino acids. Per germline, CDR1 ENHRY and CDR2 SYGVKD. Trimming took 5 bases from V and 6 from J, leaving 16 bases between them. CDR3 sequence: CAISRQILVDGYTF. CDR3 sequence (DNA): TGTGCCATCAGTAGACAGATCCTAGTTGATGGCTACACCTTC.

The chain joins TRBV21-1 to TRBJ2-1; the listed D gene, TRBD2, was not tested against the DNA. TRBV21-1 is labeled a pseudogene. CDR3 length: 16 residues. CDR3 sequence (DNA): TGTGCCAGCAGCAAATTCTCTAGCGGGGGGTCTTATGAGCAGTTCTTC. It yields the protein CASSKFSSGGSYEQFF.

V gene TRBV15 combines with J gene TRBJ1-2; D is uncertain. The CDR3 extends over 11 amino acids. CDR1 is LNHNV, CDR2 YYDKDF, per germline (reference sequence). With 5 bases removed from V and 5 bases from J, the gap between germline ends came to 6 bases. The DNA for the CDR3 is TGTGCCACCAGCGCGGGGTATGGCTACACCTTC. It encodes CATSAGYGYTF.

This chain uses TRBV9 with TRBJ1-2; 9 bases map to TRBD1. CDR3 length: 14 residues. Germline loops: CDR1 SGDLS, CDR2 YYNGEE. V shed 0 bases and J 6 bases; nucleotides not matched to a gene: 3. The CDR3 DNA sequence: TGTGCCAGCAGCGTAGACAGGGGGCGGGATGGCTACACCTTC. It encodes CASSVDRGRDGYTF.

This clone was recorded once. This chain connects TRBV29-1 to TRBJ1-4; the D gene is possibly TRBD1 (6 bases). CDR1 SQVTM and CDR2 ANQGSEA come from the germline V gene. This CDR3 has 16 amino acids. The ends were cut back, 1 base at V and 8 bases at J, with 20 bases in the middle. In DNA form, the CDR3 reads TGCAGCGTTGAAGTGGGGGCGACGGGGCCGGGCGAAAAACTGTTTTTT. It translates to CSVEVGATGPGEKLFF.

The chain combines TRBV9 with TRBJ2-1; 10 bases are shared with TRBD2. This CDR3 region has 17 residues. Germline CDR1 and CDR2: SGDLS and YYNGEE. J gave up 2 bases and V 2 bases, and 7 bases lay outside the gene matches. CDR3 loop: CASSVTGTSVPYNEQFF. The CDR3 DNA is TGTGCCAGCAGCGTCACCGGGACTAGCGTTCCCTACAATGAGCAGTTCTTC. The entire variable domain, with the rest obtained from reference TRBV9 and TRBJ2-1, is as follows: DSGVTQTPKHLITATGQRVTLRCSPRSGDLSVYWYQQSLDQGLQFLIQYYNGEERAKGNILERFSAQQFPDLHSELNLSSLELGDSALYFCASSVTGTSVPYNEQFFGPGTRLTVL.

This clone was seen just once. The CDR3 region has the DNA TGTGCCAGCGGTCGGGGGGGAGTTACCACAGATACGCAGTATTTT. Protein sequence: CASGRGGVTTDTQYF. The J gene is TRBJ2-3, the V gene TRBV7-6, with TRBD2 matching over 8 bases. The V and J ends lost 8 bases and 2 bases, in that order; junction bases with no gene match: 9. CDR1 is SGHVS, CDR2 FNYEAQ, per germline. The CDR3 contains 15 residues.

This rearrangement joins TRBV5-1 to TRBJ2-7, with no clear D. Between the trimmed V and J ends, which lost 5 bases and 2 bases, there was a span of 11 bases. The CDR3 consists of 13 residues. Germline loops: CDR1 SGHRS, CDR2 YFSETQ. The CDR3 region is CASRADVTYEQYF. The CDR3 DNA reads TGCGCCAGCAGGGCAGATGTAACCTACGAGCAGTACTTC.